This TCR beta chain originates from a study of blood T cell repertoires in COVID-19. CDR1 SGHRS and CDR2 YFSETQ come from the germline V gene. Trimming took off 2 bases at V and 1 base at J, with 9 bases between the two ends. This CDR3 comprises 14 residues. Ages ranged from about 18 to 89 years, with residence in about two dozen US areas. Cohort placement rested on clinical history that participants reported themselves. Original analysis: Estimated nucleated cell counts came from reference gene primer amplification. Using immunoSEQ multiplex PCR, the repertoire was profiled, and TCRdb retains in-frame clones only, with some absent. V and J calls and clone size are copied from that table; D and trimming were computed from the DNA. Of around 220,000 clones in the sample, about nine tenths were seen once.

V gene TRBV5-1 combines with J gene TRBJ1-1; TRBD1 is a possible D gene (6 bases). Sample: PBMCs or T cells enriched from blood (not recorded which). This receptor was obtained from a woman between 25 and 40 years old with acute COVID-19. CDR3 region: CASSFRQANTEAFF. The CDR3 DNA reads TGCGCCAGCAGCTTTCGACAGGCGAACACTGAAGCTTTCTTT. The full variable domain, with the rest looked up from reference TRBV5-1 and TRBJ1-1, is KAGVTQTPRYLIKTRGQQVTLSCSPISGHRSVSWYQQTPGQGLQFLFEYFSETQRNKGNFPGRFSGRQFSNSRSEMNVSTLELGDSALYLCASSFRQANTEAFFGQGTRLTVV.